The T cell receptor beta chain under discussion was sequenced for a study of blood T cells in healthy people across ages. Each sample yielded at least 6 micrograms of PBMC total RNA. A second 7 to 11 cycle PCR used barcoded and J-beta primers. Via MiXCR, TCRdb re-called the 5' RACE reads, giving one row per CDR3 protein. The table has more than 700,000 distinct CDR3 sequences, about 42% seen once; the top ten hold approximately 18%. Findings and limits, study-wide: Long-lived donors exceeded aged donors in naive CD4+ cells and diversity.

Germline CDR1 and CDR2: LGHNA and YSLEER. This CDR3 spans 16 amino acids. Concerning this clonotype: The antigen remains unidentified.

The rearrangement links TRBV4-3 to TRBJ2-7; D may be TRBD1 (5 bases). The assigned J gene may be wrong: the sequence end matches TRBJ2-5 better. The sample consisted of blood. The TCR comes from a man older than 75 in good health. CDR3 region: CASSQELQGGWETQYF. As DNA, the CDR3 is TGCGCCAGCAGCCAAGAGTTGCAGGGCGGTTGGGAGACCCAGTACTTC.